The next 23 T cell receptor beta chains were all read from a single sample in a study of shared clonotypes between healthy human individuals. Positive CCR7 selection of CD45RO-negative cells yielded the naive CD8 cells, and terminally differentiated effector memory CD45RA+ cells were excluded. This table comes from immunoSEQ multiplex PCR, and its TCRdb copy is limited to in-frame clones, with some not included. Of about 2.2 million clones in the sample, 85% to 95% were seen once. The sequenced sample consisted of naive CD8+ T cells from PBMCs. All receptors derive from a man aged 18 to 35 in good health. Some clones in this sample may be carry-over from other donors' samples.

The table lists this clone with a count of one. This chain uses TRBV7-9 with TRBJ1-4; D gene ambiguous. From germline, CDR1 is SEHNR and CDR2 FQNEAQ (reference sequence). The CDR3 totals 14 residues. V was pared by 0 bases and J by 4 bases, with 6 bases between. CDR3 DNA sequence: TGTGCCAGCAGCTTAGCGAACATTAATGAAAAACTGTTTTTT. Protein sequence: CASSLANINEKLFF.

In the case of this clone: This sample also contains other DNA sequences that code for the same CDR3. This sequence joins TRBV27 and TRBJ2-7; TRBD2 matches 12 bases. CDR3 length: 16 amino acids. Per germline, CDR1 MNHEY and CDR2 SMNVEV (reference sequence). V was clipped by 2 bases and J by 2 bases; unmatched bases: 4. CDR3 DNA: TGTGCCAGCAGTTTAGTCCTAGCGGGAGGGACCTACGAGCAGTACTTC. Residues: CASSLVLAGGTYEQYF.

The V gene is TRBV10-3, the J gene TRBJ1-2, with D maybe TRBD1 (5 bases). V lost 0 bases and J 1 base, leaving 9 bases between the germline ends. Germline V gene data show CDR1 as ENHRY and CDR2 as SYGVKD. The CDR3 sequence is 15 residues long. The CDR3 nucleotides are TGTGCCATCAGTGAGTCTATTAGGGGTAACTATGGCTACACCTTC. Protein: CAISESIRGNYGYTF.

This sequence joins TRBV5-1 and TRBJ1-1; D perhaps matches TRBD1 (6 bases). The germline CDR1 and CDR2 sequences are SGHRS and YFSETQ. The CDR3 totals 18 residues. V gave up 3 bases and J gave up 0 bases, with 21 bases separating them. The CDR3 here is CASSSQASGAVMNTEAFF. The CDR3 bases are TGCGCCAGCAGCTCCCAAGCGTCAGGGGCAGTGATGAACACTGAAGCTTTCTTT. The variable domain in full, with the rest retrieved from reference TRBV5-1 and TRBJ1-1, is KAGVTQTPRYLIKTRGQQVTLSCSPISGHRSVSWYQQTPGQGLQFLFEYFSETQRNKGNFPGRFSGRQFSNSRSEMNVSTLELGDSALYLCASSSQASGAVMNTEAFFGQGTRLTVV.

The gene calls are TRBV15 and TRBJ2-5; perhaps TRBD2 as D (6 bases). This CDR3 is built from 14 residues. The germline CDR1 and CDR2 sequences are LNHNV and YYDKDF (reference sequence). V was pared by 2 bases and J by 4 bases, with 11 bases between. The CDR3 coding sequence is TGTGCCACCAGCAGAAAAGGGACTTTAGAGACCCAGTACTTC. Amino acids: CATSRKGTLETQYF.

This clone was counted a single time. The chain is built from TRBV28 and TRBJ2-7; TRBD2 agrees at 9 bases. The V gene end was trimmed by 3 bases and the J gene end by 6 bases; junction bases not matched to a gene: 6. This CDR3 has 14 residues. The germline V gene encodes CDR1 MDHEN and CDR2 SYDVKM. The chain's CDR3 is CASSFPGLAGEQYF. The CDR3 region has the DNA TGTGCCAGCAGTTTCCCGGGACTAGCCGGCGAGCAGTACTTC.

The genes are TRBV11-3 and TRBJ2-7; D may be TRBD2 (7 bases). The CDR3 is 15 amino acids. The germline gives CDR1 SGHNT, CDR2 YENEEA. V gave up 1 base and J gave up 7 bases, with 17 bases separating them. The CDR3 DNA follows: TGTGCCAGCAGCTTAGGGCGGGGGCCCAGTCGGGAGCAGTACTTC. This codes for CASSLGRGPSREQYF.

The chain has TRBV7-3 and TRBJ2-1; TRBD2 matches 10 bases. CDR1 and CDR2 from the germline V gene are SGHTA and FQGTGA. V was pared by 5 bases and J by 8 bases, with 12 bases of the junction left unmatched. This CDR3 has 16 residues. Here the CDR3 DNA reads TGTGCCAGCAGCCCCGGGGCTAGCGGGAGTGGTTATGAGCAGTTCTTC. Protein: CASSPGASGSGYEQFF.

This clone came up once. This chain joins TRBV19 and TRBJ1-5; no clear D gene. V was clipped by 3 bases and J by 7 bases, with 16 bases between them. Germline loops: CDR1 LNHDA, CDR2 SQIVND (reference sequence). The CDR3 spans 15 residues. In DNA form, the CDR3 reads TGTGCCAGTAGTATGTCGAGCGGACGGCAACAGCCCCAGCATTTT. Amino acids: CASSMSSGRQQPQHF.

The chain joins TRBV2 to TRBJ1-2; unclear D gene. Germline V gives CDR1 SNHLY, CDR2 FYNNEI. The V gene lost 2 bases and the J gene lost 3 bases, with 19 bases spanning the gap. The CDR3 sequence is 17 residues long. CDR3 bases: TGTGCCAGCAGTGAATCCCTACTGCCTAGAGCTGACTATGGCTACACCTTC. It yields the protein CASSESLLPRADYGYTF.

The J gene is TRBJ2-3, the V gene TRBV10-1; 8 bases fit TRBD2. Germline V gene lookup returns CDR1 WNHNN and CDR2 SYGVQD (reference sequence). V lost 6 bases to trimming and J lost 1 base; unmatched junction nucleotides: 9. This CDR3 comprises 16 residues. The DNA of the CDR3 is TGCGCCAGCAGAAACTTACTAGCGGCACGCACAGATACGCAGTATTTT. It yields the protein CASRNLLAARTDTQYF.

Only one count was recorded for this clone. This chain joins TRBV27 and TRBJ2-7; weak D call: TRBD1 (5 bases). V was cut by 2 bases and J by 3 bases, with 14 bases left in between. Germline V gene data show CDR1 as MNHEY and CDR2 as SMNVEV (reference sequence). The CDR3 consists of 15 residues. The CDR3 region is CASSLTGDSFYEQYF. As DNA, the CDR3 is TGTGCCAGCAGTTTAACAGGCGACAGTTTCTACGAGCAGTACTTC.

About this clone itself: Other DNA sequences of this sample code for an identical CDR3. The CDR3 region is CASRLAVYQETQYF. The CDR3 DNA reads as TGTGCCAGCAGACTAGCGGTTTACCAAGAGACCCAGTACTTC. The chain combines TRBV27 with TRBJ2-5, with 8 bases aligning to TRBD2. There are 14 residues in the CDR3. V was clipped by 6 bases and J by 0 bases; unmatched bases: 3. Germline CDR1 reads MNHEY; CDR2 reads SMNVEV (reference sequence).

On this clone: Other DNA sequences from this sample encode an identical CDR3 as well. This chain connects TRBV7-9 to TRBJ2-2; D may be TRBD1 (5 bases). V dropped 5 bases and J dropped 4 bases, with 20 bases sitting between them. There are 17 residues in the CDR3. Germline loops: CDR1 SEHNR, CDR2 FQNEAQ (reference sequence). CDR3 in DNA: TGTGCCAGCAGCCCTCAGAGCCAGGGTTTTCGCACCGGGGAGCTGTTTTTT. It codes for CASSPQSQGFRTGELFF.

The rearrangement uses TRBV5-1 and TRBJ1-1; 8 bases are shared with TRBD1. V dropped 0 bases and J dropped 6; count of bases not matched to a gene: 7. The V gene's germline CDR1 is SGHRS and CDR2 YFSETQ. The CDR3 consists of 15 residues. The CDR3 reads CASSLAGTGESEAFF. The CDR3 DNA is TGCGCCAGCAGCTTGGCCGGGACAGGCGAGTCTGAAGCTTTCTTT.

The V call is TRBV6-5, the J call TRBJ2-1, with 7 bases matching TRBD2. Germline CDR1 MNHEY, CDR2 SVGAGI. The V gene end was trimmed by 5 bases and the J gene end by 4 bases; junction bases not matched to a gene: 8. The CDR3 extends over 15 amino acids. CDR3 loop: CASSNLTSMYNEQFF. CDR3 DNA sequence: TGTGCCAGCAGTAACCTGACTAGCATGTACAATGAGCAGTTCTTC.

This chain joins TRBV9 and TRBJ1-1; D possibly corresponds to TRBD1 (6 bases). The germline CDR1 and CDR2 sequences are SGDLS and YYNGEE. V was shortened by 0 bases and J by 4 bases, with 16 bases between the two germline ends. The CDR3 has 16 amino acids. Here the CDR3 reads CASSVAFTGSGTEAFF. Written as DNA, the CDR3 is TGTGCCAGCAGCGTAGCCTTTACAGGGAGCGGCACTGAAGCTTTCTTT. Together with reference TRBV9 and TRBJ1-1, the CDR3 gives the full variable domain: DSGVTQTPKHLITATGQRVTLRCSPRSGDLSVYWYQQSLDQGLQFLIQYYNGEERAKGNILERFSAQQFPDLHSELNLSSLELGDSALYFCASSVAFTGSGTEAFFGQGTRLTVV.

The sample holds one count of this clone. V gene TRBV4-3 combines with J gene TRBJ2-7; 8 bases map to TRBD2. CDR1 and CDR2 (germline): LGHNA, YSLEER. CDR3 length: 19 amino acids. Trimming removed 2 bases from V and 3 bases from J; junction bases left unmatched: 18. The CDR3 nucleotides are TGCGCCAGCAGCCAAAGATTAGCTGACACGACTAGCGTTCTCTACGAGCAGTACTTC. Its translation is CASSQRLADTTSVLYEQYF.

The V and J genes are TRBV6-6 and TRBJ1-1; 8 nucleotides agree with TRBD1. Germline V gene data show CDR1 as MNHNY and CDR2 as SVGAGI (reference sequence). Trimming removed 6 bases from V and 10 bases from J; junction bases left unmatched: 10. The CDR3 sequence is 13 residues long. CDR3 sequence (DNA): TGTGCCAGCAGGCCGGACAGGGTCTCAGGAGCTTTCTTT. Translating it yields CASRPDRVSGAFF.

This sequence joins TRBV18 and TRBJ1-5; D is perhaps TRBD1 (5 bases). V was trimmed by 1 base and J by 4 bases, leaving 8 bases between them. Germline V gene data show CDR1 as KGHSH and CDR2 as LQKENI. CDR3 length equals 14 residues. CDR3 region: CASSPLRENQPQHF. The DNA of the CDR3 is TGTGCCAGCTCACCACTCAGGGAAAATCAGCCCCAGCATTTT.

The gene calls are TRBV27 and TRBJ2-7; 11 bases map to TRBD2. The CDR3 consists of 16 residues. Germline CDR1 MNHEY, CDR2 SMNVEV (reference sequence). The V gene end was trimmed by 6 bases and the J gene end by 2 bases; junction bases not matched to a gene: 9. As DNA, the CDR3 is TGTGCCAGCAGGCCTGGGACTAGCGGTACCCCCTACGAGCAGTACTTC. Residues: CASRPGTSGTPYEQYF.

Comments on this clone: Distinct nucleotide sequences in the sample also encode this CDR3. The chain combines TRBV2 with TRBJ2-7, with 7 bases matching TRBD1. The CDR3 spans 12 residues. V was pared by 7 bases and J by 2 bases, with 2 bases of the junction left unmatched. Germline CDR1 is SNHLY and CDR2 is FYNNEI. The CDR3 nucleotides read TGTGCCAGCACGGGGACAGCCTACGAGCAGTACTTC. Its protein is CASTGTAYEQYF.

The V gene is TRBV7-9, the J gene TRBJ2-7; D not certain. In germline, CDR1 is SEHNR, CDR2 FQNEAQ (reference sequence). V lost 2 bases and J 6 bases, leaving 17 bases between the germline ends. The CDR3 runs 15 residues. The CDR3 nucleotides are TGTGCCAGCAGCTTAACAATACCCCGAATGGCCGAGCAGTACTTC. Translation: CASSLTIPRMAEQYF.